These T cell receptor beta chains were read from a single sample in a study of response to subunit inactivated influenza vaccine. TCRdb recomputed calls from the RT-PCR reads with MiXCR, one row per CDR3 protein. The sample carries 650,000 or so distinct CDR3 sequences, 11% to 15% recorded once. Sample: PBMCs from blood, taken 14 to 15 days before vaccination. The receptors stem from a man aged 45-65 years who received an inactivated influenza vaccine. Both conserved end residues are part of each CDR3. A D gene is named only where the DNA matches it firmly. The size of a clone is reported for some rows only, either as once, few or many, or as a class for expanded clones.

j_call d_call v_call clone_size cdr3_nt cdr3_aa
TRBJ2-7 TRBD2 TRBV4-2 . TGTGCCAGCAGCCATAGAGCGGGGGGAAGCTCCTACGAGCAGTACTTC CASSHRAGGSSYEQYF
TRBJ2-2 . TRBV5-5 . TGTGCCAGCAGCCCCAAGGGGCACGGGGAGCTGTTTTTT CASSPKGHGELFF
TRBJ2-7 . TRBV6-6 few TGTGCCAGCAGTTACTATCACAGCTACGAGCAGTACTTC CASSYYHSYEQYF
TRBJ2-3 . TRBV29-1 . TGCAGCGCCGGAATTACAGATACGCAGTATTTT CSAGITDTQYF
TRBJ2-5 TRBD2 TRBV6-2/TRBV6-3 few TGTGCCAGCAGTTACTCGGTCCTCGGGGGGGCCCAGTACTTC CASSYSVLGGAQYF
TRBJ2-1 TRBD2 TRBV20-1 few TGCAGTGCTGAGATCTTAGCGGGAGGTTATGAGCAGTTCTTC CSAEILAGGYEQFF
TRBJ1-3 TRBD1 TRBV25-1 . TGTGCCAGCGGGACAGTCTCTGGAAACACCATATATTTT CASGTVSGNTIYF
TRBJ1-1 TRBD1 TRBV6-4 . TGTGCCAGCAGCCCGACAGGGGGCGCGATCACTGAAGCTTTCTTT CASSPTGGAITEAFF
TRBJ2-3 . TRBV5-6 . TGTGCCAGCAGCAGTAGGAACACAGATACGCATTATTTT CASSSRNTDTHYF
TRBJ2-7 TRBD2 TRBV11-2 few TGTGCCAGCAGCCGAGGACTAGGTTTCTACGAGCAGTACTTC CASSRGLGFYEQYF
TRBJ1-2 . TRBV5-1 few TGCGCCAGCAGCCCCAGCAACCCGAGTGCTTATGGCTACACCTTC CASSPSNPSAYGYTF